Following are 32 T cell receptor beta chains from one sample sequenced in a study of blood T cell repertoires in COVID-19. The repertoire was sequenced with immunoSEQ multiplex PCR; TCRdb's copy has only in-frame clones and lacks some. The sample has tens of thousands of clones, about 92% seen once. The sample taken for sequencing was peripheral blood. All receptors come from a human donor in a cohort sampled during active COVID-19.

The chain joins TRBV19 to TRBJ1-5, with 11 nucleotides matching TRBD1. V shed 3 bases, J shed 6 bases, and the junction held 4 bases outside the gene matches. The CDR3 consists of 15 residues. Germline V gives CDR1 LNHDA, CDR2 SQIVND (reference sequence). The CDR3 nucleotides are TGTGCCAGTAGTATGGACAGGGGGCATACTCAGCCCCAGCATTTT. This sequence encodes CASSMDRGHTQPQHF.

This chain joins TRBV19 and TRBJ2-5, with 7 nucleotides matching TRBD2. The germline CDR1 and CDR2 sequences are LNHDA and SQIVND (reference sequence). The ends lost 5 bases at V and 5 bases at J; junction bases unmatched: 11. This CDR3 has 15 residues. The CDR3 loop reads CASSAATSARETQYF. CDR3 bases: TGTGCCAGTAGTGCAGCCACTAGCGCTCGGGAGACCCAGTACTTC.

The rearrangement joins TRBV15 to TRBJ1-1; TRBD1 matches at 9 bases. V shed 4 bases and J 4 bases; nucleotides not matched to a gene: 7. The CDR3 totals 15 residues. Germline CDR1 and CDR2: LNHNV and YYDKDF (reference sequence). CDR3 in amino acids: CATSNLQGAGTEAFF. CDR3 DNA sequence: TGTGCCACCAGCAACCTACAGGGGGCTGGCACTGAAGCTTTCTTT.

The V call is TRBV9, the J call TRBJ2-7; no reliable D call. Trimming took 2 bases from V and 0 from J, leaving 9 bases between them. The germline V gene has CDR1 SGDLS and CDR2 YYNGEE. The CDR3 contains 14 residues. The CDR3 loop reads CASSVQETSYEQYF. CDR3 nucleotide sequence: TGTGCCAGCAGCGTTCAGGAAACCTCCTACGAGCAGTACTTC.

V gene TRBV6-2 or TRBV6-3 combines with J gene TRBJ1-5; 11 bases fit TRBD1. The germline V gene has CDR1 MNHEY and CDR2 SVGEGT. This CDR3 is 20 amino acids long. V trimming: 0 bases; J trimming: 0 bases; junction bases outside the gene matches: 10. The CDR3 DNA reads TGTGCCAGCAGTTACTCGTATAGGACAGGGGGCATCAATAGCAATCAGCCCCAGCATTTT. Translating gives CASSYSYRTGGINSNQPQHF.

In DNA, the CDR3 is TGTGCCAGCAGCATCCGACTCTTGAACACTGAAGCTTTCTTT. It is translated as CASSIRLLNTEAFF. This chain links TRBV3-1 (or the pseudogene TRBV3-2) with TRBJ1-1; D gene unclear. Germline CDR1 and CDR2: LGHDT and YNNKEL (reference sequence). CDR3 size: 14 residues. Trimming stripped 5 bases from V and 0 bases from J, with 10 bases between.

CDR3 nucleotide sequence: TGTGCCTGGAGAGGACAGGCGGGAGAAAAACTGTTTTTT. This encodes CAWRGQAGEKLFF. V and J are TRBV30 and TRBJ1-4, with 7 bases aligning to TRBD1. This CDR3 region has 13 residues. Losses at the gene ends were 3 bases for V and 8 bases for J; bases not matched to a gene: 6. Germline-derived CDR1 and CDR2 are GTSNPN and SVGIG (reference sequence).

This sequence joins TRBV28 and TRBJ2-7, with 16 bases identical to TRBD2. The junction had 6 bases not matched to a gene; V was cut back by 4 bases and J by 0 bases. This CDR3 spans 18 amino acids. Germline values: CDR1 MDHEN, CDR2 SYDVKM. In DNA, the CDR3 is TGTGCCAGCAGTTCACCGGGACTAGCGGGGGGGAGCTCCTACGAGCAGTACTTC. It specifies CASSSPGLAGGSSYEQYF.

The CDR3 is CASGLGQGVVNQPQHF. In DNA, the CDR3 is TGTGCTAGTGGTTTGGGACAGGGGGTAGTGAATCAGCCCCAGCATTTT. This chain joins TRBV12-5 and TRBJ1-5, with 9 bases lining up with TRBD1. CDR1 is LGHNT and CDR2 is FRNRAP in the germline V gene. This CDR3 is 16 amino acids long. Trimming removed 1 base from V and 4 bases from J; junction bases left unmatched: 5.

This chain uses TRBV24-1 with TRBJ2-1; 9 bases match TRBD2. V lost 3 bases, J lost 2 bases, and 4 bases stayed unmatched. The CDR3 length is 16 residues. The germline V gene has CDR1 KGHDR and CDR2 SFDVKD. The CDR3 sequence is CATSDPGTSTYNEQFF. The CDR3 DNA reads as TGTGCCACCAGTGATCCCGGGACTAGCACCTACAATGAGCAGTTCTTC.

This chain connects TRBV28 to TRBJ2-1; TRBD1 matches 11 bases. CDR1 MDHEN and CDR2 SYDVKM come from the germline V gene. V trimming: 3 bases; J trimming: 7 bases; junction bases outside the gene matches: 14. The CDR3 extends over 18 amino acids. DNA for the CDR3: TGTGCCAGCAGTTTTCCCGGGACAGGGGGTTCATTTAGGAATGAGCAGTTCTTC. Amino acids: CASSFPGTGGSFRNEQFF.

V is TRBV12-3 or TRBV12-4 and J is TRBJ1-5; D remains unclear. This CDR3 has 13 residues. Trimming took off 3 bases at V and 0 bases at J, with 3 bases between the two ends. The CDR3 here is CASSFISNQPQHF. The CDR3 nucleotides are TGTGCCAGCAGTTTTATTAGCAATCAGCCCCAGCATTTT.

The chain has TRBV7-6 and TRBJ1-5, with 7 bases fitting TRBD1. The germline V gene has CDR1 SGHVS and CDR2 FNYEAQ. V was clipped by 1 base and J by 5 bases; unmatched bases: 8. The CDR3 length is 16 residues. CDR3 nucleotide sequence: TGTGCCAGCAGCTTAGGGGCGGGACAGACCGATCAGCCCCAGCATTTT. Protein product: CASSLGAGQTDQPQHF.

This clone was seen a single time. The chain carries TRBV7-2 and TRBJ1-5; D call uncertain. Deletions cut 7 bases from V and 0 bases from J, with 4 bases between. Per the germline V gene, CDR1 is SGHTA and CDR2 is FQGNSA. This CDR3 contains 12 residues. CDR3 protein: CASTSSNQPQHF. In DNA, the CDR3 is TGTGCCAGCACCAGTAGCAATCAGCCCCAGCATTTT. Combining the CDR3 with reference TRBV7-2 and TRBJ1-5 gives the whole variable domain GAGVSQSPSNKVTEKGKDVELRCDPISGHTALYWYRQSLGQGLEFLIYFQGNSAPDKSGLPSDRFSAERTGGSVSTLTIQRTQQEDSAVYLCASTSSNQPQHFGDGTRLSIL.

This clone was seen a handful of times. The chain carries TRBV10-1 and TRBJ1-3; possibly TRBD1 for D (5 bases). V gave up 3 bases and J gave up 2 bases, with 8 bases separating them. This CDR3 has 14 residues. Germline CDR1 is WNHNN and CDR2 is SYGVQD (reference sequence). CDR3 loop: CASSDGGTGNTIYF. In nucleotides, the CDR3 is TGCGCCAGCAGTGACGGGGGAACTGGAAACACCATATATTTT.

The chain combines TRBV2 with TRBJ1-4; 8 nucleotides agree with TRBD1. After removal of 5 bases from V and 11 bases from J, the junction contained 10 bases not matched to a gene. Germline CDR1 SNHLY, CDR2 FYNNEI. The CDR3 runs to 14 residues. CDR3 protein: CASSKRTGLGKLFF. The CDR3 region has the DNA TGTGCCAGCAGTAAACGGACAGGGCTTGGGAAACTGTTTTTT.

V is TRBV18 and J is TRBJ1-4; D is unresolved. Trimming removed 6 bases at V and 7 bases at J, with 15 bases between. The CDR3 totals 14 residues. Germline V gene data show CDR1 as KGHSH and CDR2 as LQKENI. In DNA, the CDR3 is TGTGCCAGCTCGCAGCCCCGGGTCCCTGAAAAACTGTTTTTT. It encodes CASSQPRVPEKLFF.

The rearrangement uses TRBV6-5 and TRBJ2-7, with TRBD1 identical over 9 bases. CDR3 size: 12 residues. V shed 5 bases, J shed 12 bases, and the junction held 8 bases outside the gene matches. Per the germline V gene, CDR1 is MNHEY and CDR2 is SVGAGI. CDR3 residues: CASSRDREDPYF. The CDR3 DNA is TGTGCCAGCAGTAGGGACAGGGAGGATCCGTACTTC.

J is TRBJ2-1 and V is TRBV7-2, with TRBD2 matching over 10 bases. Germline V lookup: CDR1 SGHTA, CDR2 FQGNSA. Trimming at V came to 2 bases and at J to 7 bases, leaving 5 bases not matched to a gene. The CDR3 is 15 amino acids. CDR3 region: CASSLSGGAGNEQFF. Written as DNA, the CDR3 is TGTGCCAGCAGCTTAAGCGGGGGGGCGGGAAATGAGCAGTTCTTC.

The chain joins TRBV7-2 to TRBJ1-3; no reliable D call. The ends were cut back, 1 base at V and 1 base at J, with 11 bases in the middle. This CDR3 region has 16 residues. Germline CDR1 reads SGHTA; CDR2 reads FQGNSA. The CDR3 DNA sequence: TGTGCCAGCAGCTTAGTGGAATCTAGATCTGGAAACACCATATATTTT. Translated: CASSLVESRSGNTIYF.

The V call is TRBV28, the J call TRBJ1-4, with 10 bases that match TRBD1. Germline CDR1 is MDHEN and CDR2 is SYDVKM. V lost 6 bases and J lost 6; bases outside the gene matches: 4. This CDR3 region has 14 residues. This CDR3 is CASSDRGRDEKLFF. The CDR3 DNA follows: TGTGCCAGCAGCGACAGGGGGCGCGATGAAAAACTGTTTTTT.

This CDR3 is CASSFSRNYGYTF. CDR3 nucleotides: TGTGCCAGCAGCTTTTCCAGGAACTATGGCTACACCTTC. The chain employs TRBV7-6 and TRBJ1-2; D not certain. CDR3 length equals 13 residues. V lost 3 bases, J lost 2 bases, and 7 bases lay in between. The germline gives CDR1 SGHVS, CDR2 FNYEAQ. The variable domain in full, with the rest retrieved from reference TRBV7-6 and TRBJ1-2, is GAGVSQSPRYKVTKRGQDVALRCDPISGHVSLYWYRQALGQGPEFLTYFNYEAQQDKSGLPNDRFSAERPEGSISTLTIQRTEQRDSAMYRCASSFSRNYGYTFGSGTRLTVV.

The V call is TRBV9, the J call TRBJ2-6, with D hard to call. CDR3 length: 18 amino acids. With 3 bases removed from V and 1 base from J, the gap between germline ends came to 17 bases. Looked up from germline, CDR1 is SGDLS and CDR2 is YYNGEE. CDR3 amino acids: CASSARREAGSGANVLTF. The CDR3 region has the DNA TGTGCCAGCAGCGCGAGGCGTGAGGCCGGGTCTGGGGCCAACGTCCTGACTTTC.

V usage is TRBV2 and J usage is TRBJ2-7; maybe TRBD2 (6 bases). This CDR3 has 13 residues. Per the germline V gene, CDR1 is SNHLY and CDR2 is FYNNEI. Trimming removed 7 bases at V and 4 bases at J, with 14 bases between. The CDR3 reads CASTGLEIYEQYF. The CDR3 DNA follows: TGTGCCAGCACGGGACTCGAGATTTACGAGCAGTACTTC.

The gene calls are TRBV2 and TRBJ2-7; 8 nucleotides line up with TRBD1. CDR3 length equals 13 residues. CDR1 and CDR2 (germline): SNHLY, FYNNEI. Losses at the gene ends were 11 bases for V and 6 bases for J; bases not matched to a gene: 12. The CDR3 spells CAGRSGTGSEQYF. CDR3 in DNA: TGTGCCGGTAGATCCGGGACAGGCTCCGAGCAGTACTTC.

The CDR3 DNA follows: TGCAGCGCCAAACAGGGGGCCCACGAGCAGTACTTC. Encoded protein: CSAKQGAHEQYF. The chain couples TRBV29-1 to TRBJ2-7, with 9 bases aligning to TRBD1. The CDR3 covers 12 residues. V trimming: 7 bases; J trimming: 5 bases; junction bases outside the gene matches: 6. CDR1 and CDR2 from the germline V gene are SQVTM and ANQGSEA.

CDR3 sequence: CASSIPQREQFF. As DNA, the CDR3 is TGTGCCAGTAGTATCCCCCAGCGGGAGCAGTTCTTC. This chain links TRBV19 with TRBJ2-1, with D maybe TRBD2 (5 bases). The CDR3 contains 12 residues. V lost 3 bases to trimming and J lost 10 bases, with 10 bases between them. The germline V gene has CDR1 LNHDA and CDR2 SQIVND (reference sequence).

J is TRBJ2-3 and V is TRBV7-2; 10 bases are shared with TRBD2. Per germline, CDR1 SGHTA and CDR2 FQGNSA. The ends lost 3 bases at V and 2 bases at J; junction bases unmatched: 8. The CDR3 consists of 17 residues. The DNA of the CDR3 is TGTGCCAGCAGCTTTGGTACTAGCGGGGACCCCACAGATACGCAGTATTTT. Its translation: CASSFGTSGDPTDTQYF.

The V and J genes are TRBV24-1 and TRBJ2-3; 8 bases line up with TRBD1. There are 14 residues in the CDR3. Trimming removed 9 bases from V and 0 bases from J; junction bases left unmatched: 4. CDR1 is KGHDR, CDR2 SFDVKD, per germline. CDR3 sequence reads: CATSGGASTDTQYF. The DNA for the CDR3 is TGTGCCACCTCAGGGGGCGCGAGCACAGATACGCAGTATTTT.

The chain uses TRBV4-1 and TRBJ2-2; a weak D match, TRBD2 (5 bases). The germline V and J ends were trimmed by 0 bases and 0 bases, with 14 bases remaining between them. In germline, CDR1 is MGHRA, CDR2 YSYEKL. This CDR3 has 18 residues. Here the CDR3 reads CASSQEVSGVANTGELFF. The CDR3 DNA reads TGCGCCAGCAGCCAAGAGGTGAGCGGAGTCGCGAACACCGGGGAGCTGTTTTTT.

J is TRBJ2-3 and V is TRBV11-3; tentative D call: TRBD2 (6 bases). V was clipped by 5 bases and J by 7 bases, with 22 bases between them. Germline V gene lookup returns CDR1 SGHNT and CDR2 YENEEA. The CDR3 sequence is 16 residues long. CDR3 region: CASSPGGSGSGYTQYF. CDR3 bases: TGTGCCAGCAGCCCTGGAGGGAGCGGGTCGGGGTATACGCAGTATTTT.

The genes are TRBV5-6 and TRBJ2-1; the match to TRBD1 covers 9 bases. The germline CDR1 and CDR2 sequences are SGHDT and YYEEEE. The CDR3 sequence is 16 residues long. Losses at the gene ends were 4 bases for V and 7 bases for J; bases not matched to a gene: 12. The CDR3 loop reads CASSGSTGGQGNEQFF. The CDR3 coding sequence is TGTGCCAGCAGCGGATCGACAGGGGGTCAGGGAAATGAGCAGTTCTTC.